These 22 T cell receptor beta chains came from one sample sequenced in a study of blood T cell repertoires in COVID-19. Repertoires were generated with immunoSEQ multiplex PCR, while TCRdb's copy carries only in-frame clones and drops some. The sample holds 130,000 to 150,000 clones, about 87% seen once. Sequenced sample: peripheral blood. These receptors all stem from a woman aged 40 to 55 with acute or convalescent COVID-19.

The CDR3 nucleotides read TGTGCCAGCAGTCTGCAGGGGGTTCGAGGCACAGATACGCAGTATTTT. This codes for CASSLQGVRGTDTQYF. The chain links TRBV27 to TRBJ2-3; 7 bases align to TRBD1. The germline V gene has CDR1 MNHEY and CDR2 SMNVEV (reference sequence). This CDR3 is 16 amino acids long. V was clipped by 5 bases and J by 1 base; unmatched bases: 9.

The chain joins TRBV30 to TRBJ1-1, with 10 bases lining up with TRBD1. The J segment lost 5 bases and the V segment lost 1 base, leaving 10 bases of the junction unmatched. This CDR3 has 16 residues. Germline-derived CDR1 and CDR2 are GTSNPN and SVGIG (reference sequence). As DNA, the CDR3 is TGTGCCTGGAGTGCGAGACACGGACAGGGGGGAACTGAAGCTTTCTTT. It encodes CAWSARHGQGGTEAFF.

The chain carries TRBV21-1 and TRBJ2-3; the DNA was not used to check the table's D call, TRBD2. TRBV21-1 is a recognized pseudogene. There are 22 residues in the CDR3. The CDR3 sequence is CASSNLDSLAGGPTPSTDTQYF. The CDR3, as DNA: TGTGCCAGCAGCAACCTCGATTCACTAGCGGGGGGGCCAACCCCTAGCACAGATACGCAGTATTTT.

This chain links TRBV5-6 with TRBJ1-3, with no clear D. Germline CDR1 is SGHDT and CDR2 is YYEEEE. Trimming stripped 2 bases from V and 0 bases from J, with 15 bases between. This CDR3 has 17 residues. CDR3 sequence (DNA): TGTGCCAGCAGCTTCAGGAGGTACTATACCTCTGGAAACACCATATATTTT. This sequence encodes CASSFRRYYTSGNTIYF.

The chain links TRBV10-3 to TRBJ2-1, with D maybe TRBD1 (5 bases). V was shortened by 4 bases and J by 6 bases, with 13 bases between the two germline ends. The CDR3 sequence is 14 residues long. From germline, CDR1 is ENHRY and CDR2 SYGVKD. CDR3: CAISGGTVRNEQFF. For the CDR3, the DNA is TGTGCCATCAGTGGGGGCACAGTCCGCAATGAGCAGTTCTTC.

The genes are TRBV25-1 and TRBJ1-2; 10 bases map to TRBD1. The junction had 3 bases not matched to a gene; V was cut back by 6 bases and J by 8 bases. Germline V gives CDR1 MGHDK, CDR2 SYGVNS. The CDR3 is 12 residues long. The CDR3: CASRDRGEGYTF. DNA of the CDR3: TGTGCCAGCAGGGACAGGGGGGAAGGCTACACCTTC.

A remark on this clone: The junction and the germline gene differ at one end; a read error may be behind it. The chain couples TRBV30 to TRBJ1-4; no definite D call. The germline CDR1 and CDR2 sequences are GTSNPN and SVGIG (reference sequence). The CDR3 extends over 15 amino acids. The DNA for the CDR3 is TGTGCCTGGAGTCCCGAGGAAGCTTTCACCGAAAAATTGTTTTTT. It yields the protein CAWSPEEAFTEKLFF.

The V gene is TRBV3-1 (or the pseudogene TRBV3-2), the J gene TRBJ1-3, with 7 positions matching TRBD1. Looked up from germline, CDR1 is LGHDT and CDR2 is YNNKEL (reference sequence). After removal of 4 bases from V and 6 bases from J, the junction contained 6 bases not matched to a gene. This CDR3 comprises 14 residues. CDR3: CASSPNRGSNTIYF. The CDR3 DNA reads TGTGCCAGCAGCCCTAACAGGGGTTCAAACACCATATATTTT.

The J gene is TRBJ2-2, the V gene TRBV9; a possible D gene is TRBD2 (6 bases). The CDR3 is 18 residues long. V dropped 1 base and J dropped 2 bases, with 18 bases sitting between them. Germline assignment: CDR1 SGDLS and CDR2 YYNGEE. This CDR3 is CASSVSPAGEPNTGELFF. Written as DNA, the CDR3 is TGTGCCAGCAGCGTATCACCAGCGGGTGAGCCTAACACCGGGGAGCTGTTTTTT.

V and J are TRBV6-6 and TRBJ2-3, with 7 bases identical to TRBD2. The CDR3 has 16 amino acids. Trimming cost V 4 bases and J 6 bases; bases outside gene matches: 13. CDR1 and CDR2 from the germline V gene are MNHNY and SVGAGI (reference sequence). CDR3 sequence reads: CASSSRLARDVDTQYF. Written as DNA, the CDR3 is TGTGCCAGCAGTTCCCGACTAGCTCGGGACGTGGATACGCAGTATTTT.

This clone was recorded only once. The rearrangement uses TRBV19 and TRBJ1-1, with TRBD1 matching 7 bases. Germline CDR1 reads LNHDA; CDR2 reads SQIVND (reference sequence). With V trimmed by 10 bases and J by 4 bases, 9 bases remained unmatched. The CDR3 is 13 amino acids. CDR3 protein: CATSTTGSTEAFF. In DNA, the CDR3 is TGTGCCACCTCTACGACAGGGAGCACTGAAGCTTTCTTT. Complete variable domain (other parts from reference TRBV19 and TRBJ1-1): DGGITQSPKYLFRKEGQNVTLSCEQNLNHDAMYWYRQDPGQGLRLIYYSQIVNDFQKGDIAEGYSVSREKKESFPLTVTSAQKNPTAFYLCATSTTGSTEAFFGQGTRLTVV.

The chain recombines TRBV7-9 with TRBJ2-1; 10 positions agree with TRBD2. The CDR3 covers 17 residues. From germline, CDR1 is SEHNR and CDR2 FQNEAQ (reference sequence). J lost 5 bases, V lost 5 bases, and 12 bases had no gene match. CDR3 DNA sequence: TGTGCCAGCAGCCCAAGAGTCTCTAGCGGGAGACACAATGAGCAGTTCTTC. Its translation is CASSPRVSSGRHNEQFF.

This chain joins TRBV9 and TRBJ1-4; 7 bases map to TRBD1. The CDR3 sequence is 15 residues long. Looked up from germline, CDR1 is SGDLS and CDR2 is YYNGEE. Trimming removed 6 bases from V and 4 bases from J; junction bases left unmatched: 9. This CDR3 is CASNSGGQYNEKLFF. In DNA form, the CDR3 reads TGTGCCAGCAACAGTGGGGGACAGTATAATGAAAAACTGTTTTTT.

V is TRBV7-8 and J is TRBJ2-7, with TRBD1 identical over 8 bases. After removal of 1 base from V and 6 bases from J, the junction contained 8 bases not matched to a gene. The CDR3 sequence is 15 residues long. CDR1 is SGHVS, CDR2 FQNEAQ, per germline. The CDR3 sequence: CASSLGGQGAFEQYF. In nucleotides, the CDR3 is TGTGCCAGCAGCTTAGGTGGGCAGGGGGCATTCGAGCAGTACTTC.

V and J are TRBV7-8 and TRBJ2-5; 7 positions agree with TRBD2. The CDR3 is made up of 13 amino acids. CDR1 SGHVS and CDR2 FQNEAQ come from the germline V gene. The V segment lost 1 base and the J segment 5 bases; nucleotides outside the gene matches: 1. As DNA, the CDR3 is TGTGCCAGCAGCTTAGGGGGAGGGGAGACCCAGTACTTC. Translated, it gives CASSLGGGETQYF.

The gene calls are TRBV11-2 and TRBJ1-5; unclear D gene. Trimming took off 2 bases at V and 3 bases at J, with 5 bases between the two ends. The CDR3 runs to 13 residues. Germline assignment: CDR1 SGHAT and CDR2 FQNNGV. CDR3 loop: CASSLILNQPQHF. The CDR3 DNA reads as TGTGCCAGCAGCTTAATTCTCAATCAGCCCCAGCATTTT.

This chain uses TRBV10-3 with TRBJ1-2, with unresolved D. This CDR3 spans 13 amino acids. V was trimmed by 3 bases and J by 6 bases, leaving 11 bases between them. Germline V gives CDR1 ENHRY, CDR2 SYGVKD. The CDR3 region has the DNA TGTGCCATCAGTGATGGGAGGGTTGATGGCTACACCTTC. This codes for CAISDGRVDGYTF.

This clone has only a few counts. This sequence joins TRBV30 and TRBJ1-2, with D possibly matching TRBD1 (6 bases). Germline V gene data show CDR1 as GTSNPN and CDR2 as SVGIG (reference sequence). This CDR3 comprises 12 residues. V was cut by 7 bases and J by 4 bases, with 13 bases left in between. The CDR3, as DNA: TGTGCCTTGGACAGTTTTCCCTATGGCTACACCTTC. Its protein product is CALDSFPYGYTF.

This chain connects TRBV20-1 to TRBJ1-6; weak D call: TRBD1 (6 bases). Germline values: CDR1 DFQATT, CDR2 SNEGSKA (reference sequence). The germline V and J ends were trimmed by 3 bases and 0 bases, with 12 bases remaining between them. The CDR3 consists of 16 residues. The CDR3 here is CSASFRGTSYNSPLHF. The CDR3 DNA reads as TGCAGTGCTAGTTTTAGGGGGACCTCCTATAATTCACCCCTCCACTTT.

CDR3 nucleotide sequence: TGTGCCAGTAGTATTGACAGGACCGGGGAGCTGTTTTTT. Translation: CASSIDRTGELFF. The rearrangement uses TRBV19 and TRBJ2-2; tentatively, D is TRBD1 (6 bases). The V gene lost 3 bases and the J gene lost 5 bases, with 7 bases spanning the gap. Germline V gene sequence: CDR1 LNHDA, CDR2 SQIVND (reference sequence). The CDR3 covers 13 residues.

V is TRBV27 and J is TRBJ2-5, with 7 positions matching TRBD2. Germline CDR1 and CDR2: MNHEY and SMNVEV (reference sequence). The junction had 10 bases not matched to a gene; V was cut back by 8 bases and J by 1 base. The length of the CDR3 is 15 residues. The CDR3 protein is CASSLILAPQETQYF. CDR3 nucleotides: TGTGCCAGCTCATTGATACTAGCGCCCCAAGAGACCCAGTACTTC.

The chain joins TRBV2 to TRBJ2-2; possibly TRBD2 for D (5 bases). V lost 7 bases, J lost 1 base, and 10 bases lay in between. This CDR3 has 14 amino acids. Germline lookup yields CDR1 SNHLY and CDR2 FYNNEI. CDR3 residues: CASISSLNTGELFF. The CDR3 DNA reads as TGTGCCAGCATCTCTAGCTTGAACACCGGGGAGCTGTTTTTT.